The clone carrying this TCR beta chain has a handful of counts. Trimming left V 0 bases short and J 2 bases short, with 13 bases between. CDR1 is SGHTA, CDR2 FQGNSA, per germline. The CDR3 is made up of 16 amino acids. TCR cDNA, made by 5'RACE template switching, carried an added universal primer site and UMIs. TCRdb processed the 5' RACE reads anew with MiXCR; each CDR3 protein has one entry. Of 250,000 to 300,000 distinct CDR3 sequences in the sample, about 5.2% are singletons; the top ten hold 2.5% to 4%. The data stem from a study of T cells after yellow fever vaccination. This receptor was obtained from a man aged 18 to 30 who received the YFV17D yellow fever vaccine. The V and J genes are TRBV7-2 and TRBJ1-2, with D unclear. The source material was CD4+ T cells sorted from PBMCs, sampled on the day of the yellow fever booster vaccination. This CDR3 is CASSLASLVGNYGYTF. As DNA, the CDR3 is TGTGCCAGCAGCTTAGCCTCCCTCGTCGGAAACTATGGCTACACCTTC.